The present T cell receptor beta chain was sequenced within a study of T cell responses to AZD1222 COVID-19 vaccine. The study's findings and limits: Baseline seropositives among AZD1222 recipients totaled only five to seven. After the peak T cell response, and only then, were repertoires sampled. Increased Spike-specific TCR breadth and depth were observed after two AZD1222 doses.

As concerns this clone: What it binds is not known.

The method was immunoSEQ multiplex PCR; TCRdb's version includes in-frame clones alone and lacks a portion of them. The sample has approximately 160,000 clones, just over 90% seen once. V dropped 1 base and J dropped 5; count of bases not matched to a gene: 10. The CDR3 is 19 residues long. The germline gives CDR1 LGHNA, CDR2 YNFKEQ. The rearrangement uses TRBV4-2 and TRBJ2-2; TRBD2 matches at 13 bases. Sequenced here: peripheral blood, sampled on day 0 of AZD1222 vaccination. The TCR sequence derives from an adult in good health. CDR3 bases: TGTGCCAGCAGCCAAGTCCAACTAGCGGGGGGGCCTTTGACCGGGGAGCTGTTTTTT. Its translation is CASSQVQLAGGPLTGELFF.